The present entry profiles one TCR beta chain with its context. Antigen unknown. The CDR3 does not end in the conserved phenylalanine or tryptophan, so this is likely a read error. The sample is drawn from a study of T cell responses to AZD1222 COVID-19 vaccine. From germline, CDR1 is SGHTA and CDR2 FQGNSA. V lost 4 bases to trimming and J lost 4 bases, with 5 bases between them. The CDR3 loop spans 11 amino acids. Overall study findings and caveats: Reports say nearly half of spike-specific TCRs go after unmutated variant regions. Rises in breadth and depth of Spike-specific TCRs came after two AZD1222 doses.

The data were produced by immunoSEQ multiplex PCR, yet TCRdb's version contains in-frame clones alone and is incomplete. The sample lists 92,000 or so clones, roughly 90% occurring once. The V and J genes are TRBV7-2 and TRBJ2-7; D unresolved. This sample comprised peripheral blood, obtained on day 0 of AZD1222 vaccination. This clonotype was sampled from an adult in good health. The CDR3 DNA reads TGTGCCAGCAGCTCTCTATACGAGCAGTACTCC. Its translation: CASSSLYEQYS.